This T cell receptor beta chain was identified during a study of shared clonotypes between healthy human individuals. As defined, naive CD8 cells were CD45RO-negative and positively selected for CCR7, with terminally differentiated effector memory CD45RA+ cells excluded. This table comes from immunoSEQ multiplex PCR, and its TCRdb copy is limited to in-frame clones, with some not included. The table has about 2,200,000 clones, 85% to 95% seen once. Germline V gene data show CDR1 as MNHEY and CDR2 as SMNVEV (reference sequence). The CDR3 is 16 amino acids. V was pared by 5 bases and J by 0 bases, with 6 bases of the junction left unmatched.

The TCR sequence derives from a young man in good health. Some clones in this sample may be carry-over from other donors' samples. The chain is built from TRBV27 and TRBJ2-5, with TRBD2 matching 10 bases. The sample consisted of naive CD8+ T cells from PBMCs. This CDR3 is CASSRGTSAYQETQYF. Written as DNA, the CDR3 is TGTGCCAGCAGTCGAGGGACTAGCGCATACCAAGAGACCCAGTACTTC.